The T cell receptor (beta chain) under discussion was sequenced for a study of regulatory T cells in long-lasting Graves disease. Study outcomes and limitations: Patients whose Graves' disease persisted exhibited lower TCR diversity than those newly diagnosed.

At least ten counts were recorded for this clonotype. Its antigen is currently unknown. As to time point: newly diagnosed GD, antithyroid drugs for less than 3 months. Following extraction of RNA from PBMCs, that RNA was used to make the TCR library. According to the study, TCR beta libraries were built with iRepertoire HTBI primers and CDR3-region Arm-PCR. TCRdb used MiXCR to reprocess the multiplex PCR reads, holding one entry per CDR3 protein. The sample shows about 350,000 distinct CDR3 sequences, about 16% of them seen only once. In addition, the sample was reused for a study of T cells in Graves' hyperthyroidism and ophthalmopathy. Per that study: Ophthalmopathy got predicted by the model a median around 6.8 months before its onset.

The sample consisted of peripheral blood mononuclear cells (PBMCs), taken at new diagnosis, from a patient treated with antithyroid drugs. The clonotype originates from a woman younger than 30 with Graves disease.

CDR3 amino acids: CATSGTGSYNEQFF. The CDR3 DNA sequence: TGTGCCACCTCCGGGACGGGCTCCTACAATGAGCAGTTCTTC. The rearrangement joins TRBV24-1 to TRBJ2-1; tentatively, D is TRBD1 or TRBD2 (5 bases each). Germline-derived CDR1 and CDR2 are KGHDR and SFDVKD. The CDR3 is 14 amino acids. The germline V and J ends were trimmed by 9 bases and 0 bases, with 11 bases remaining between them.